These 22 T cell receptor beta chains were all obtained from the same sample, sequenced in a study of T cell responses to AZD1222 COVID-19 vaccine. Some clones are missing from TCRdb's copy, which holds only in-frame ones; the method was immunoSEQ multiplex PCR. The table has roughly 76,000 clones, approximately 90% seen once. The sequencing used peripheral blood, collected on day 0 of AZD1222 vaccination. These receptors were collected from an adult in good health.

The CDR3 DNA sequence: TGTGCCAGCAGTTCCAATATACCCCTCAGGCAGGGGCGCAATCAGCCCCAGCATTTT. Residues: CASSSNIPLRQGRNQPQHF. This chain connects TRBV27 to TRBJ1-5, with D possibly being TRBD1 (6 bases). V was clipped by 4 bases and J by 2 bases, with 24 bases between them. CDR1 and CDR2 (germline): MNHEY, SMNVEV (reference sequence). The CDR3 length is 19 residues.

V is TRBV7-8 and J is TRBJ1-5; 7 bases map to TRBD1. Trimming at V came to 5 bases and at J to 5 bases, leaving 9 bases not matched to a gene. From germline, CDR1 is SGHVS and CDR2 FQNEAQ. The CDR3 spans 15 residues. The DNA for the CDR3 is TGTGCCAGCAGCCAAACAGGGGACTATTATCAGCCCCAGCATTTT. This gives the protein CASSQTGDYYQPQHF.

This clone was counted once. The chain couples TRBV11-2 to TRBJ2-2, with D perhaps TRBD1 (6 bases). The CDR3 loop spans 16 amino acids. Germline V CDR1 and CDR2: SGHAT, FQNNGV. The germline V and J ends were trimmed by 2 bases and 0 bases, with 10 bases remaining between them. CDR3 nucleotide sequence: TGTGCCAGCAGCTTATTGGCAGGGGCGAACACCGGGGAGCTGTTTTTT. It codes for CASSLLAGANTGELFF.

This chain links TRBV18 with TRBJ2-7; TRBD2 is a possible D gene (6 bases). From germline, CDR1 is KGHSH and CDR2 LQKENI. This CDR3 region has 14 residues. Between the trimmed V and J ends, which lost 3 bases and 3 bases, there was a span of 12 bases. The CDR3 DNA sequence: TGTGCCAGCTCACCGCGACTAGTCTTCTACGAGCAGTACTTC. Translation: CASSPRLVFYEQYF.

The rearrangement joins TRBV9 to TRBJ2-1; TRBD2 aligns across 13 bases. This CDR3 has 19 residues. Trimming at V came to 4 bases and at J to 0 bases, leaving 10 bases not matched to a gene. CDR1 is SGDLS and CDR2 is YYNGEE in the germline V gene. The CDR3 nucleotides read TGTGCCAGCAGCACGGGACTAGCGGGGTTTACAAGCTCCTACAATGAGCAGTTCTTC. This codes for CASSTGLAGFTSSYNEQFF.

This clone was seen once. The chain carries TRBV7-9 and TRBJ2-5, with 9 positions matching TRBD1. This CDR3 comprises 19 residues. The germline V gene has CDR1 SEHNR and CDR2 FQNEAQ (reference sequence). Trimming cost V 5 bases and J 1 base; bases outside gene matches: 17. CDR3: CASSKPGTGLRLTQETQYF. The CDR3 nucleotides are TGTGCCAGCAGCAAACCAGGGACAGGGTTACGACTAACCCAAGAGACCCAGTACTTC.

The V and J genes are TRBV28 and TRBJ1-5; D ambiguous. V was pared by 7 bases and J by 1 base, with 11 bases between. CDR1 is MDHEN, CDR2 SYDVKM, per germline. CDR3 length: 14 amino acids. The DNA of the CDR3 is TGTGCCAGCATGGTCCAGTTGAGCAATCAGCCCCAGCATTTT. This sequence encodes CASMVQLSNQPQHF.

The rearrangement joins TRBV6-5 to TRBJ1-3; no clear D gene. The V gene's germline CDR1 is MNHEY and CDR2 SVGAGI. The CDR3 has 14 amino acids. V was trimmed by 0 bases and J by 6 bases, leaving 9 bases between them. CDR3 nucleotides: TGTGCCAGCAGTTACTCCCGGGCCGTAAACACCATATATTTT. It is translated as CASSYSRAVNTIYF.

CDR3 in amino acids: CASSRDRDYEQYF. CDR3 sequence (DNA): TGTGCCAGCAGCCGGGACAGAGACTACGAGCAGTACTTC. The chain combines TRBV6-5 with TRBJ2-7, with 7 bases lining up with TRBD1. Germline loops: CDR1 MNHEY, CDR2 SVGAGI. The junction had 5 bases not matched to a gene; V was cut back by 6 bases and J by 3 bases. There are 13 residues in the CDR3.

This rearrangement joins TRBV27 to TRBJ1-5; D is perhaps TRBD1 (6 bases). The CDR3 consists of 14 residues. Germline CDR1 is MNHEY and CDR2 is SMNVEV (reference sequence). V lost 7 bases to trimming and J lost 2 bases, with 12 bases between them. CDR3 sequence: CASTGDIGNQPQHF. CDR3 nucleotide sequence: TGTGCCAGCACAGGGGATATCGGCAATCAGCCCCAGCATTTT.

This sequence joins TRBV20-1 and TRBJ1-1; D possibly corresponds to TRBD1 (6 bases). Germline V gene sequence: CDR1 DFQATT, CDR2 SNEGSKA (reference sequence). The ends were cut back, 3 bases at V and 10 bases at J, with 12 bases in the middle. The CDR3 is 11 residues long. The CDR3 protein is CSARVGGPAFF. The CDR3 DNA follows: TGCAGTGCTAGGGTCGGGGGGCCAGCTTTCTTT.

The chain joins TRBV6-2 or TRBV6-3 to TRBJ2-3; 8 positions match TRBD1. The junction had 15 bases not matched to a gene; V was cut back by 6 bases and J by 7 bases. CDR1 is MNHEY, CDR2 SVGEGT, per germline. The CDR3 runs to 16 residues. The CDR3 DNA reads as TGTGCCAGCAGCCACGACAGGGGCTCGTCCGTATATACGCAGTATTTT. Its translation is CASSHDRGSSVYTQYF.

This clone was seen just once. This chain connects TRBV7-9 to TRBJ1-1; D perhaps matches TRBD1 (5 bases). Germline V gene sequence: CDR1 SEHNR, CDR2 FQNEAQ (reference sequence). V was clipped by 3 bases and J by 9 bases, with 11 bases between them. This CDR3 has 12 amino acids. The CDR3 spells CASSFGDGKAFF. The DNA of the CDR3 is TGTGCCAGCAGCTTTGGGGACGGGAAAGCTTTCTTT.

This chain uses TRBV5-1 with TRBJ1-4; no firm D call. This CDR3 contains 16 residues. V shed 2 bases and J shed 3 bases, with 14 bases lying between them. The germline CDR1 and CDR2 sequences are SGHRS and YFSETQ. The CDR3 nucleotides are TGCGCCAGCAGCTTAGATATGACACGGGCTAATGAAAAACTGTTTTTT. Translated, it gives CASSLDMTRANEKLFF.

The rearrangement uses TRBV6-2 or TRBV6-3 and TRBJ1-1, with 7 bases fitting TRBD1. Germline assignment: CDR1 MNHEY and CDR2 SVGEGT. Trimming cost V 2 bases and J 1 base; bases outside gene matches: 1. This CDR3 region has 14 residues. The CDR3 sequence: CASSYGQANTEAFF. DNA of the CDR3: TGTGCCAGCAGTTACGGACAGGCGAACACTGAAGCTTTCTTT.

CDR3 DNA: TGTGCCACCGCGTGGGGAAATCAGCCCCAGCATTTT. Encoded protein: CATAWGNQPQHF. J is TRBJ1-5 and V is TRBV28; no definite D call. The CDR3 runs to 12 residues. V shed 10 bases and J shed 4 bases, with 11 bases lying between them. CDR1 and CDR2 from the germline V gene are MDHEN and SYDVKM.

The chain carries TRBV28 and TRBJ1-2; D gene uncertain. This CDR3 contains 12 residues. Germline loops: CDR1 MDHEN, CDR2 SYDVKM. The germline V and J ends were trimmed by 7 bases and 7 bases, with 13 bases remaining between them. CDR3 sequence: CASTTGGFGYTF. CDR3 coding DNA: TGTGCCAGCACCACCGGTGGGTTTGGCTACACCTTC.

The rearrangement links TRBV28 to TRBJ2-7, with TRBD2 as a possible D gene (5 bases). Germline lookup yields CDR1 MDHEN and CDR2 SYDVKM. This CDR3 is 14 amino acids long. The V end was cut by 5 bases, the J end by 3 bases, with 14 bases between. CDR3 DNA: TGTGCCAGCAGTCACAATACCGGGGTCTACGAGCAGTACTTC. Amino acids: CASSHNTGVYEQYF.

V gene TRBV19 combines with J gene TRBJ1-3; D uncertain. The CDR3 loop spans 12 amino acids. Germline assignment: CDR1 LNHDA and CDR2 SQIVND (reference sequence). The ends were cut back, 8 bases at V and 3 bases at J, with 8 bases in the middle. The CDR3 is CASRPYGNTIYF. The CDR3 nucleotides read TGTGCCAGTCGCCCCTATGGAAACACCATATATTTT.

Only one count was recorded for this clone. The gene calls are TRBV28 and TRBJ1-2; D call uncertain. CDR3 length: 14 residues. Trimming left V 6 bases short and J 7 bases short, with 18 bases between. Per germline, CDR1 MDHEN and CDR2 SYDVKM. The CDR3 sequence: CASRAGPTYSGYTF. CDR3 bases: TGTGCCAGCAGAGCCGGGCCGACATATTCTGGCTACACCTTC.

This chain joins TRBV6-2 or TRBV6-3 and TRBJ2-1; the D gene is possibly TRBD2 (6 bases). The CDR3 has 13 residues. V lost 4 bases to trimming and J lost 5 bases, with 9 bases between them. Germline V CDR1 and CDR2: MNHEY, SVGEGT. The CDR3 protein is CASSFSGNNEQFF. The DNA of the CDR3 is TGTGCCAGCAGTTTTAGCGGAAACAATGAGCAGTTCTTC.

The chain couples TRBV6-5 to TRBJ1-1; a weak D match, TRBD1 (5 bases). The germline V and J ends were trimmed by 6 bases and 1 base, with 9 bases remaining between them. The CDR3 runs 13 residues. Germline-derived CDR1 and CDR2 are MNHEY and SVGAGI. This chain's CDR3 is CASRSQGNTEAFF. The CDR3 bases are TGTGCCAGCAGGTCCCAGGGGAACACTGAAGCTTTCTTT.